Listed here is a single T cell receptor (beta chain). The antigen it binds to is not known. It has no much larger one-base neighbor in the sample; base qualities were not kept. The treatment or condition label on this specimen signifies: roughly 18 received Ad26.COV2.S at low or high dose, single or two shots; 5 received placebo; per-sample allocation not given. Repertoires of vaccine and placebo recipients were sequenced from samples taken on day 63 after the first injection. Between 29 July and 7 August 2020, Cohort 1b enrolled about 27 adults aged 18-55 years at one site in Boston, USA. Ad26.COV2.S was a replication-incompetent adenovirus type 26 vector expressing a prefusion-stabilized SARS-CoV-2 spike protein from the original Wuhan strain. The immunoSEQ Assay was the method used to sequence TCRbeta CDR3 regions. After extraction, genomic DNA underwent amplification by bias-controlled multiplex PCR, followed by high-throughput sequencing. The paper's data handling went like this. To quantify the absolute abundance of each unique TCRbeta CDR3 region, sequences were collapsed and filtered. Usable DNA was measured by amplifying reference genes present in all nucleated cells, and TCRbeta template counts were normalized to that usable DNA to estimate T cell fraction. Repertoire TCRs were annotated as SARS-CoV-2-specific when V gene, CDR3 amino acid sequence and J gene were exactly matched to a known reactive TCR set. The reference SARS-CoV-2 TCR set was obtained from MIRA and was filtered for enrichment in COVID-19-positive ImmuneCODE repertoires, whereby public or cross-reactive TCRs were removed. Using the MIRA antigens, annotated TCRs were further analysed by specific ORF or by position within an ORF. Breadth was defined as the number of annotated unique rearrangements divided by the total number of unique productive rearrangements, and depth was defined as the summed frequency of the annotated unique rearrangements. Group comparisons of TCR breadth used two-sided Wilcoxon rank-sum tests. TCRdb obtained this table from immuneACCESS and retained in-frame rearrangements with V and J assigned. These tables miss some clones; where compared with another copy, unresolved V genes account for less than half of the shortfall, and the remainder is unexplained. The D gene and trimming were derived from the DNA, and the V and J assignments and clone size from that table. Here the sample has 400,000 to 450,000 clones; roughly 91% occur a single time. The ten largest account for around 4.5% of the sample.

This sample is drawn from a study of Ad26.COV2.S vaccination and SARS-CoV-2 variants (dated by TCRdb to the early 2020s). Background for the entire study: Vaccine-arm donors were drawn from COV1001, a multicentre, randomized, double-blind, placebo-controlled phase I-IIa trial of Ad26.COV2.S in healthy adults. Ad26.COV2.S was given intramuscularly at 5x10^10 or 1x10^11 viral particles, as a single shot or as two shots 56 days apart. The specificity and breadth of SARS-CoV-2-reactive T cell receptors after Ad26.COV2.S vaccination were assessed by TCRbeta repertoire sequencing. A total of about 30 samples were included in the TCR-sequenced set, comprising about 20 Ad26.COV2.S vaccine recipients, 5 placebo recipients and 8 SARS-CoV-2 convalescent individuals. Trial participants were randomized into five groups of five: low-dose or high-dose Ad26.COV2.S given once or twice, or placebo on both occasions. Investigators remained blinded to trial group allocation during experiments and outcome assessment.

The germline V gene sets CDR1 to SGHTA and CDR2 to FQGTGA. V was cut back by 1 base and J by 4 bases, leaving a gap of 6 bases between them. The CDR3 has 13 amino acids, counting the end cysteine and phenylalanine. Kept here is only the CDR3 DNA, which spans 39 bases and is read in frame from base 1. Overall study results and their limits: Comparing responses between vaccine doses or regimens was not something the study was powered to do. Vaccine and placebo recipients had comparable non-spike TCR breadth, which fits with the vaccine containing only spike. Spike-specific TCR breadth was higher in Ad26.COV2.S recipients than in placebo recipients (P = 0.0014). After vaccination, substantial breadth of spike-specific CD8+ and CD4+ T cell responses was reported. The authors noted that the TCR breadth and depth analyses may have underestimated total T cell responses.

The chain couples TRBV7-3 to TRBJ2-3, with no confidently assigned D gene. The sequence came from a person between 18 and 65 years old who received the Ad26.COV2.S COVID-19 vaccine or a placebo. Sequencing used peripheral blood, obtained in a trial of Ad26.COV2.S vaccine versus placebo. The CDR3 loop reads CASSLNTADTQYF. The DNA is TGTGCCAGCAGCTTAAATACGGCAGATACGCAGTATTTT.